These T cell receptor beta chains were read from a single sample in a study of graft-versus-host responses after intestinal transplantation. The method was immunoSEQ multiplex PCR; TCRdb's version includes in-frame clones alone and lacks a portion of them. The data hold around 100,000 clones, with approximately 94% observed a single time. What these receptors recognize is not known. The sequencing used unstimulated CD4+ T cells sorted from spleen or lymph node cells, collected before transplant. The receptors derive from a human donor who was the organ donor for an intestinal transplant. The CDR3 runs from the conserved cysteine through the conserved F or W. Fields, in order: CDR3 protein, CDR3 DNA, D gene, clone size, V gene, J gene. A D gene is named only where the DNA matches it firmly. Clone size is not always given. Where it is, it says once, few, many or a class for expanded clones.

CDR3: CATRDSPSYEQYF
DNA: TGTGCCACCCGGGACAGTCCCTCCTACGAGCAGTACTTC
D: TRBD1
size: .
V: TRBV28
J: TRBJ2-7

CDR3: CASSFGGGDTEAFF
DNA: TGTGCCAGCAGCTTCGGTGGGGGGGACACTGAAGCTTTCTTT
D: .
size: once
V: TRBV5-6
J: TRBJ1-1

CDR3: CSVAGRTAMNTEAFF
DNA: TGCAGCGTTGCGGGGCGGACCGCGATGAACACTGAAGCTTTCTTT
D: .
size: .
V: TRBV29-1
J: TRBJ1-1

CDR3: CSARTSGTYEQYF
DNA: TGCAGCGCAAGGACTAGCGGGACCTACGAGCAGTACTTC
D: TRBD2
size: .
V: TRBV29-1
J: TRBJ2-7

CDR3: CASRALQASAYEQYF
DNA: TGCGCCAGCAGGGCCCTCCAGGCTAGTGCCTACGAGCAGTACTTC
D: .
size: .
V: TRBV4-3
J: TRBJ2-7

CDR3: CASSLQTGGGSHEQYF
DNA: TGTGCCAGCAGCTTACAGACAGGCGGCGGGTCACACGAGCAGTACTTC
D: .
size: once
V: TRBV11-3
J: TRBJ2-7

CDR3: CASSEGTNYGYTF
DNA: TGTGCCAGCAGTGAAGGGACTAACTATGGCTACACCTTC
D: .
size: .
V: TRBV6-1
J: TRBJ1-2

CDR3: CASSILGESSYEQYF
DNA: TGTGCCAGTAGTATTCTCGGGGAGAGCTCCTACGAGCAGTACTTC
D: .
size: .
V: TRBV19
J: TRBJ2-7

CDR3: CASSRTQNSGNTIYF
DNA: TGTGCCAGCTCCCGGACACAGAACTCTGGAAACACCATATATTTT
D: .
size: .
V: TRBV18
J: TRBJ1-3

CDR3: CASRSTGGYGYTF
DNA: TGTGCCAGCAGAAGCACAGGGGGCTATGGCTACACCTTC
D: TRBD1
size: .
V: TRBV5-5
J: TRBJ1-2

CDR3: CASSVGAANTGELFF
DNA: TGTGCCAGCAGCGTAGGTGCGGCGAACACCGGGGAGCTGTTTTTT
D: .
size: .
V: TRBV9
J: TRBJ2-2

CDR3: CASSVRGSEETQYF
DNA: TGTGCCAGCAGTGTACGGGGTAGTGAAGAGACCCAGTACTTC
D: .
size: .
V: TRBV6-5
J: TRBJ2-5